This T cell receptor (beta chain) was identified in a study of tumor-infiltrating lymphocytes in localized non-small cell lung cancer. Points from the study as a whole: TCR sequencing covered a subset of patients with enough tissue.

Remarks on this clone: The antigen remains unidentified.

The V gene end was trimmed by 1 base and the J gene end by 9 bases; junction bases not matched to a gene: 7. The CDR3 is 15 amino acids. CDR1 and CDR2 (germline): SGHAT, FQNNGV. TCRdb's table, derived via immunoSEQ multiplex PCR, lists solely in-frame clones and lacks some. The sample holds around 13,000 clones; 70% to 90% are singletons and the top ten take under 4.5%. The chain links TRBV11-2 to TRBJ2-1, with 9 bases lining up with TRBD2. The sequenced material came from uninvolved lung tissue not adjacent to the tumor. The sequence was obtained from a human donor with non-small cell lung cancer. CDR3 nucleotide sequence: TGTGCCAGCAGCTTAGGCTGGCGGGGGGGCGTTGAGCAGTTCTTC. This translates into CASSLGWRGGVEQFF.